Below, 13 T cell receptor beta chains from the same sample are listed, as sequenced in a study of OX40 agonist ivuxolimab in advanced cancers. The protocol was immunoSEQ multiplex PCR, while the TCRdb copy is restricted to in-frame clones and leaves out a portion. The data hold about 69,000 clones, with roughly 90% observed a single time. Material: CD4+ or CD8+ T cells sorted from blood, obtained in a trial of the OX40 agonist ivuxolimab. The receptors were sampled from an adult with an advanced solid tumor such as melanoma, head and neck, liver or kidney cancer.

The CDR3 is CASSHRGGYTF. CDR3 DNA: TGTGCCAGCAGCCACCGGGGGGGCTACACCTTC. V is TRBV11-1 and J is TRBJ1-2; D might be TRBD1 (5 bases). V lost 5 bases and J 8 bases, leaving 9 bases between the germline ends. CDR3 length equals 11 residues. In germline, CDR1 is SGHAT, CDR2 FQDESV (reference sequence).

The chain carries TRBV9 and TRBJ2-7; weak D call: TRBD2 (5 bases). Trimming stripped 3 bases from V and 6 bases from J, with 13 bases between. The germline V gene encodes CDR1 SGDLS and CDR2 YYNGEE. The CDR3 is made up of 13 amino acids. CDR3 sequence: CASSASQVSEQYF. CDR3 DNA: TGTGCCAGCAGCGCTAGCCAGGTATCCGAGCAGTACTTC. Using reference TRBV9 and TRBJ2-7 for the parts outside the CDR3, the full variable domain is DSGVTQTPKHLITATGQRVTLRCSPRSGDLSVYWYQQSLDQGLQFLIQYYNGEERAKGNILERFSAQQFPDLHSELNLSSLELGDSALYFCASSASQVSEQYFGPGTRLTVT.

V gene TRBV9 combines with J gene TRBJ2-5; 9 bases agree with TRBD1. Trimming at V came to 3 bases and at J to 4 bases, leaving 4 bases not matched to a gene. The CDR3 is made up of 14 amino acids. In germline, CDR1 is SGDLS, CDR2 YYNGEE. CDR3 coding DNA: TGTGCCAGCAGCGCCCACAGGGGGCCAGAGACCCAGTACTTC. This gives the protein CASSAHRGPETQYF. Variable domain in full (rest from reference TRBV9 and TRBJ2-5): DSGVTQTPKHLITATGQRVTLRCSPRSGDLSVYWYQQSLDQGLQFLIQYYNGEERAKGNILERFSAQQFPDLHSELNLSSLELGDSALYFCASSAHRGPETQYFGPGTRLLVL.

V usage is TRBV6-6 and J usage is TRBJ1-5, with D hard to call. Germline CDR1 and CDR2: MNHNY and SVGAGI (reference sequence). V lost 2 bases, J lost 2 bases, and 7 bases lay in between. The CDR3 is made up of 14 amino acids. The CDR3 loop reads CASSYNPGNQPQHF. CDR3 in DNA: TGTGCCAGCAGTTACAATCCGGGCAATCAGCCCCAGCATTTT.

This chain joins TRBV10-3 and TRBJ2-5; perhaps TRBD2 as D (8 bases). V was shortened by 10 bases and J by 2 bases, with 14 bases between the two germline ends. Germline CDR1 and CDR2: ENHRY and SYGVKD. CDR3 length: 13 residues. The DNA for the CDR3 is TGTGCCACCGGGGGGGACAGTCAAGAGACCCAGTACTTC. This codes for CATGGDSQETQYF.

This clone has only one observation. This chain links TRBV7-2 with TRBJ2-6; D is unclear. The V gene lost 1 base and the J gene lost 1 base, with 2 bases spanning the gap. Per germline, CDR1 SGHTA and CDR2 FQGNSA. The CDR3 totals 14 residues. CDR3 sequence: CASSLGSGANVLTF. CDR3 nucleotides: TGTGCCAGCAGCTTAGGGTCTGGGGCCAACGTCCTGACTTTC. Filled out from reference TRBV7-2 and TRBJ2-6, the complete variable domain reads GAGVSQSPSNKVTEKGKDVELRCDPISGHTALYWYRQSLGQGLEFLIYFQGNSAPDKSGLPSDRFSAERTGGSVSTLTIQRTQQEDSAVYLCASSLGSGANVLTFGAGSRLTVL.

V and J are TRBV7-3 and TRBJ2-1, with D possibly matching TRBD2 (6 bases). Germline-derived CDR1 and CDR2 are SGHTA and FQGTGA. V was clipped by 0 bases and J by 9 bases, with 6 bases between them. This CDR3 contains 12 residues. The CDR3 nucleotides read TGTGCCAGCAGCTTAACCGGGAGTGAGCAGTTCTTC. This encodes CASSLTGSEQFF.

This rearrangement joins TRBV28 to TRBJ2-1; D gene ambiguous. The CDR3 totals 12 residues. CDR1 is MDHEN and CDR2 is SYDVKM in the germline V gene. Deletions cut 6 bases from V and 3 bases from J, with 6 bases between. The CDR3: CASSPDYNEQFF. The CDR3 DNA reads TGTGCCAGCAGCCCTGACTACAATGAGCAGTTCTTC.

V is TRBV11-3 and J is TRBJ2-1; perhaps D is TRBD1 or TRBD2 (5 bases each). The V end lost 1 base, the J end lost 6 bases, and 13 bases lay between the germline ends. CDR3 size: 15 residues. Germline CDR1 SGHNT, CDR2 YENEEA. CDR3 nucleotide sequence: TGTGCCAGCAGCTTAGGAGGGGCCTCGGGCAATGAGCAGTTCTTC. This encodes CASSLGGASGNEQFF.

V and J are TRBV29-1 and TRBJ1-2, with D possibly being TRBD1 (6 bases). Germline V gene data show CDR1 as SQVTM and CDR2 as ANQGSEA. Deletions cut 3 bases from V and 4 bases from J, with 15 bases between. The CDR3 is made up of 14 amino acids. The DNA for the CDR3 is TGCAGCGTTGAGAGCGCAGGGGCTGGCTATGGCTACACCTTC. Translation: CSVESAGAGYGYTF.

The chain recombines TRBV6-5 with TRBJ1-2; D unresolved. The germline V and J ends were trimmed by 5 bases and 3 bases, with 16 bases remaining between them. Germline assignment: CDR1 MNHEY and CDR2 SVGAGI. CDR3 length: 15 amino acids. The CDR3 DNA is TGTGCCAGCAGTACCTCAACTCCGGGATACTATGGCTACACCTTC. It encodes CASSTSTPGYYGYTF.

This chain connects TRBV7-9 to TRBJ2-3; D is uncertain. This CDR3 spans 11 amino acids. V was trimmed by 5 bases and J by 3 bases, leaving 3 bases between them. Germline CDR1 and CDR2: SEHNR and FQNEAQ (reference sequence). The DNA of the CDR3 is TGTGCCAGCAGCCAAACAGATACGCAGTATTTT. Protein product: CASSQTDTQYF. The full variable domain, in which reference TRBV7-9 and TRBJ2-3 provide the parts outside the CDR3, is DTGVSQNPRHKITKRGQNVTFRCDPISEHNRLYWYRQTLGQGPEFLTYFQNEAQLEKSRLLSDRFSAERPKGSFSTLEIQRTEQGDSAMYLCASSQTDTQYFGPGTRLTVL.

The chain recombines TRBV16 with TRBJ1-5; D gene unclear. V was pared by 0 bases and J by 3 bases, with 12 bases between. Germline CDR1 and CDR2: KGHSY and FQNENV. CDR3 length: 16 amino acids. CDR3 protein: CASSQSKSGDNQPQHF. The DNA for the CDR3 is TGTGCCAGCAGCCAATCGAAGAGCGGGGACAATCAGCCCCAGCATTTT.